A single sample gave rise to the 18 T cell receptor beta chains below, sequenced in a study of T-cell memory formation after mild COVID-19. TCRdb redid the calling of the 5' RACE reads with MiXCR, one entry per CDR3 protein. Found here are around 440,000 distinct CDR3 sequences, 15% to 20% of them singletons; the top ten hold 9% to 15%. The source material was PBMCs or a T cell subset sorted from them (not recorded which). These receptors were obtained from an adult woman who had mild COVID-19 (a few samples of this study predate the infection). Cell type and time point are not known.

V and J are TRBV25-1 and TRBJ1-2; 8 positions agree with TRBD1. Germline trimming cut 3 bases from V and 4 bases from J; bases unmatched to any gene: 7. CDR1 and CDR2 from the germline V gene are MGHDK and SYGVNS. The CDR3 is made up of 15 amino acids. CDR3 region: CASSEGTGGSYGYTF. The DNA for the CDR3 is TGTGCCAGCAGTGAGGGGACAGGAGGAAGCTATGGCTACACCTTC.

The gene calls are TRBV9 and TRBJ2-3; 9 nucleotides agree with TRBD2. Trimming at V came to 4 bases and at J to 5 bases, leaving 8 bases not matched to a gene. The CDR3 is 15 amino acids. The germline V gene has CDR1 SGDLS and CDR2 YYNGEE. In DNA form, the CDR3 reads TGTGCCAGCAGCCCGACTAGCGGCTTAGGAGATACGCAGTATTTT. Its protein product is CASSPTSGLGDTQYF.

There are a few counts of this clonotype. The rearrangement joins TRBV6-5 to TRBJ2-3, with D tentatively TRBD2 (5 bases). V shed 9 bases and J shed 4 bases, with 20 bases lying between them. This CDR3 spans 15 amino acids. CDR1 and CDR2 (germline): MNHEY, SVGAGI. The CDR3 region is CASSQGSGTSDTQYF. The DNA for the CDR3 is TGTGCCAGTTCCCAAGGTTCGGGAACGTCAGATACGCAGTATTTT.

The chain links TRBV13 to TRBJ2-7, with D maybe TRBD2 (7 bases). This CDR3 has 15 amino acids. Trimming removed 5 bases at V and 3 bases at J, with 17 bases between. Germline V gene lookup returns CDR1 PRHDT and CDR2 FYEKMQ (reference sequence). In DNA, the CDR3 is TGTGCCAGCAGCAGCCGAGGGGGGGGGAACTACGAGCAGTACTTC. This translates into CASSSRGGGNYEQYF.

The V call is TRBV5-4, the J call TRBJ2-5; no clear D gene. Trimming stripped 5 bases from V and 1 base from J, with 15 bases between. The CDR3 totals 15 residues. Germline V gives CDR1 SGHNT, CDR2 YYREEE (reference sequence). CDR3 in DNA: TGTGCCAGCAGTCGTCCTGGTCGGGTCCAAGAGACCCAGTACTTC. Protein: CASSRPGRVQETQYF.

The chain carries TRBV13 and TRBJ2-1; D call uncertain. Trimming took off 5 bases at V and 6 bases at J, with 8 bases between the two ends. This CDR3 is 12 amino acids long. The V gene's germline CDR1 is PRHDT and CDR2 FYEKMQ (reference sequence). The CDR3 coding sequence is TGTGCCAGCAGCCCCCCGCGCAATGAGCAGTTCTTC. Encoded protein: CASSPPRNEQFF.

This clonotype was counted only a few times. The chain couples TRBV20-1 to TRBJ2-5; 10 bases fit TRBD2. The germline V gene encodes CDR1 DFQATT and CDR2 SNEGSKA (reference sequence). Trimming removed 1 base from V and 4 bases from J; junction bases left unmatched: 12. The CDR3 is 17 residues long. CDR3 amino acids: CSARARLAGDSGETQYF. The DNA of the CDR3 is TGCAGTGCTAGAGCCCGGCTAGCGGGGGATTCGGGAGAGACCCAGTACTTC.

The chain joins TRBV7-2 to TRBJ1-2; possible D gene TRBD1, 5 bases. This CDR3 has 14 residues. Trimming stripped 5 bases from V and 5 bases from J, with 15 bases between. Germline lookup yields CDR1 SGHTA and CDR2 FQGNSA. DNA of the CDR3: TGTGCCAGCAGCCCCCGGGACGGGCTTTATGGCTACACCTTC. Encoded protein: CASSPRDGLYGYTF.

This clonotype showed up many times. J is TRBJ2-3 and V is TRBV24-1, with a weak D call TRBD2 (5 bases). Germline lookup yields CDR1 KGHDR and CDR2 SFDVKD. Trimming cost V 4 bases and J 9 bases, with 10 bases left between them. The CDR3 runs to 12 residues. The CDR3 spells CATSDGPGTQYF. DNA of the CDR3: TGTGCCACCAGTGACGGCCCGGGGACGCAGTATTTT.

This rearrangement joins TRBV30 to TRBJ2-7; D call uncertain. V was clipped by 0 bases and J by 7 bases, with 13 bases between them. The CDR3 runs 13 residues. Germline loops: CDR1 GTSNPN, CDR2 SVGIG (reference sequence). In nucleotides, the CDR3 is TGTGCCTGGAGTGTACACCCGCTCGGAGAGCAGTACTTC. It translates to CAWSVHPLGEQYF.

The chain combines TRBV30 with TRBJ1-1; unclear D gene. V dropped 3 bases and J dropped 6 bases, with 17 bases sitting between them. CDR1 GTSNPN and CDR2 SVGIG come from the germline V gene (reference sequence). This CDR3 is 14 amino acids long. The CDR3 spells CAWRRRGPAAEAFF. The CDR3 region has the DNA TGTGCCTGGAGGCGCCGGGGTCCCGCAGCTGAAGCTTTCTTT.

This clonotype was counted at least ten times. The V and J genes are TRBV5-1 and TRBJ2-5; maybe TRBD2 (5 bases). CDR3 length: 13 amino acids. Trimming removed 3 bases from V and 8 bases from J, with 14 bases in between. Germline V gene lookup returns CDR1 SGHRS and CDR2 YFSETQ. The CDR3 coding sequence is TGCGCCAGCAGCTCGGAACAATCGGGAACCCAGTACTTC. Translating it yields CASSSEQSGTQYF. Combining the CDR3 with reference TRBV5-1 and TRBJ2-5 gives the whole variable domain KAGVTQTPRYLIKTRGQQVTLSCSPISGHRSVSWYQQTPGQGLQFLFEYFSETQRNKGNFPGRFSGRQFSNSRSEMNVSTLELGDSALYLCASSSEQSGTQYFGPGTRLLVL.

The chain employs TRBV5-1 and TRBJ2-2; D is tentatively TRBD1 or TRBD2 (5 bases each). Trimming took 0 bases from V and 3 from J, leaving 15 bases between them. Germline CDR1 and CDR2: SGHRS and YFSETQ. This CDR3 spans 17 amino acids. The CDR3 protein is CASSLADTGPYTGELFF. As DNA, the CDR3 is TGCGCCAGCAGCTTGGCAGATACGGGACCCTACACCGGGGAGCTGTTTTTT.

In its sample, this clonotype was seen a few times. The genes are TRBV4-1 and TRBJ2-7; TRBD2 might be the D (5 bases). The CDR3 consists of 14 residues. V gave up 1 base and J gave up 7 bases, with 14 bases separating them. CDR1 and CDR2 (germline): MGHRA, YSYEKL. The DNA of the CDR3 is TGCGCCAGCAGCCAAGGGAGGACTTCGGTGGAGCAGTACTTC. Amino acid sequence: CASSQGRTSVEQYF.

This clonotype showed up just a few times. The rearrangement joins TRBV12-3 or TRBV12-4 to TRBJ2-2, with D tentatively TRBD2 (6 bases). With 6 bases removed from V and 6 bases from J, the gap between germline ends came to 11 bases. The CDR3 contains 13 residues. The CDR3 sequence: CASRSGVSGELFF. The CDR3 DNA is TGTGCCAGCAGGTCGGGGGTATCCGGGGAGCTGTTTTTT.

The chain recombines TRBV5-6 with TRBJ1-3; D remains unclear. This CDR3 is built from 14 residues. Germline V gene data show CDR1 as SGHDT and CDR2 as YYEEEE. V was shortened by 2 bases and J by 0 bases, with 6 bases between the two germline ends. The CDR3 DNA reads as TGTGCCAGCAGCTTCCCAAGCTCTGGAAACACCATATATTTT. Amino acids: CASSFPSSGNTIYF.

V is TRBV28 and J is TRBJ2-5; D remains unclear. V lost 5 bases, J lost 10 bases, and 14 bases lay in between. The germline gives CDR1 MDHEN, CDR2 SYDVKM. The CDR3 sequence is 12 residues long. The CDR3 protein is CASSLQARRQYF. CDR3 coding DNA: TGTGCCAGCAGTCTCCAGGCTCGGCGCCAGTACTTC.

This clonotype turned up a few times. The chain employs TRBV7-9 and TRBJ2-7, with D unclear. V was clipped by 3 bases and J by 6 bases, with 9 bases between them. This CDR3 is 12 amino acids long. CDR1 SEHNR and CDR2 FQNEAQ come from the germline V gene (reference sequence). As DNA, the CDR3 is TGTGCCAGCAGCTTTCCTATTTCCGAGCAGTACTTC. This gives the protein CASSFPISEQYF. Full variable domain (outside the CDR3, taken from reference TRBV7-9 and TRBJ2-7): DTGVSQNPRHKITKRGQNVTFRCDPISEHNRLYWYRQTLGQGPEFLTYFQNEAQLEKSRLLSDRFSAERPKGSFSTLEIQRTEQGDSAMYLCASSFPISEQYFGPGTRLTVT.